Each of the 22 T cell receptor beta chains below was sequenced from the same sample in a study of shared clonotypes between healthy human individuals (dated by TCRdb to 2019 to 2021). Receptors were amplified or captured by the immunoSEQ multiplex PCR assay. In its TCRdb copy, this immuneACCESS table keeps in-frame sequences only and misses some clones. Where compared with another copy, unresolved V genes explain less than half of these, and the others have no known cause. Here the sample has 2 million to 3 million clones; over 85% occur a single time. Clones ranked in the top ten supply about 0.38% of the sample. Sequenced material: naive CD4+ T cells from PBMCs. The sample's cell subset or site label, decoded: CD45RA+ positively selected. Receptor source: a man younger than 35 in good health. Some clones in this sample may be carry-over from other donors' samples.

The chain recombines TRBV4-1 with TRBJ1-6, with 8 bases aligning to TRBD1. The CDR3 is made up of 20 amino acids. Per germline, CDR1 MGHRA and CDR2 YSYEKL. V was clipped by 0 bases and J by 0 bases; unmatched bases: 10. The CDR3 DNA is TGCGCCAGCAGCCAAGACGGGACAGGCGTTCCGAGCTCCTATAATTCACCCCTCCACTTT. Translating gives CASSQDGTGVPSSYNSPLHF.

The chain couples TRBV6-1 to TRBJ1-1; the match to TRBD1 covers 8 bases. CDR3 length: 14 residues. Per germline, CDR1 MNHNS and CDR2 SASEGT. After removal of 4 bases from V and 5 bases from J, the junction contained 6 bases not matched to a gene. CDR3 sequence: CASSVGRGPTEAFF. The CDR3 DNA follows: TGTGCCAGCAGTGTCGGCAGGGGGCCGACTGAAGCTTTCTTT.

This sequence joins TRBV28 and TRBJ2-1; TRBD2 matches 10 bases. The length of the CDR3 is 15 residues. After removal of 6 bases from V and 7 bases from J, the junction contained 9 bases not matched to a gene. CDR1 MDHEN and CDR2 SYDVKM come from the germline V gene. CDR3 residues: CASRDRLAGANEQFF. The DNA for the CDR3 is TGTGCCAGCAGGGACCGGCTAGCGGGAGCGAATGAGCAGTTCTTC.

The V and J genes are TRBV29-1 and TRBJ2-7, with 7 bases matching TRBD2. V trimming: 4 bases; J trimming: 6 bases; junction bases outside the gene matches: 12. The CDR3 runs 14 residues. Germline CDR1 is SQVTM and CDR2 is ANQGSEA. The CDR3: CSVVGLRESAEQYF. The CDR3 bases are TGCAGCGTTGTGGGGCTGCGGGAGTCGGCCGAGCAGTACTTC.

This clone was counted between two and nine times. V usage is TRBV2 and J usage is TRBJ2-1; D is perhaps TRBD2 (5 bases). The V gene lost 6 bases and the J gene lost 2 bases, with 11 bases spanning the gap. CDR1 and CDR2 from the germline V gene are SNHLY and FYNNEI. CDR3 size: 14 residues. Here the CDR3 DNA reads TGTGCCAGCAGGGTCGGAGGCGCCTACAATGAGCAGTTCTTC. This codes for CASRVGGAYNEQFF.

In its sample, this clone was seen once. The V call is TRBV6-6, the J call TRBJ2-3; D is unresolved. With 6 bases removed from V and 3 bases from J, the gap between germline ends came to 13 bases. Germline-derived CDR1 and CDR2 are MNHNY and SVGAGI (reference sequence). The CDR3 sequence is 14 residues long. This CDR3 reads CASSPSSGTDTQYF. CDR3 nucleotides: TGTGCCAGCAGCCCATCGTCCGGGACAGATACGCAGTATTTT.

This sequence joins TRBV5-1 and TRBJ1-2; maybe TRBD1 (6 bases). Trimming shortened V by 4 bases and J by 0 bases, and 13 bases separated the two germline ends. This CDR3 has 15 amino acids. Germline assignment: CDR1 SGHRS and CDR2 YFSETQ. This chain's CDR3 is CASSLTGPANYGYTF. CDR3 sequence (DNA): TGCGCCAGCAGCCTAACAGGGCCAGCTAACTATGGCTACACCTTC.

The V and J genes are TRBV7-9 and TRBJ1-2; D perhaps matches TRBD1 (5 bases). CDR1 and CDR2 (germline): SEHNR, FQNEAQ (reference sequence). Deletions cut 5 bases from V and 6 bases from J, with 13 bases between. The CDR3 extends over 13 amino acids. The CDR3 loop is CASSLQGADGYTF. The CDR3 nucleotides read TGTGCCAGCAGCCTCCAGGGAGCGGATGGCTACACCTTC.

The rearrangement uses TRBV5-1 and TRBJ1-3, with no clear D. V was cut by 1 base and J by 0 bases, with 14 bases left in between. The CDR3 is 17 amino acids. Germline-derived CDR1 and CDR2 are SGHRS and YFSETQ. The CDR3 sequence is CASSLTEGRYSGNTIYF. The CDR3 nucleotides read TGCGCCAGCAGCTTGACGGAGGGCCGCTACTCTGGAAACACCATATATTTT.

This clone showed up just once. The rearrangement joins TRBV7-2 to TRBJ1-2; D might be TRBD1 (5 bases). The CDR3 loop spans 14 amino acids. V was shortened by 1 base and J by 6 bases, with 12 bases between the two germline ends. From germline, CDR1 is SGHTA and CDR2 FQGNSA. CDR3 in DNA: TGTGCCAGCAGCTTAGAAGGGGCTTATGATGGCTACACCTTC. It is translated as CASSLEGAYDGYTF.

The V gene is TRBV28, the J gene TRBJ2-1; 7 bases line up with TRBD2. The V gene's germline CDR1 is MDHEN and CDR2 SYDVKM. V shed 2 bases and J 5 bases; nucleotides not matched to a gene: 6. CDR3 length: 15 residues. The DNA for the CDR3 is TGTGCCAGCAGTTTAGGGGAGGGAGCCCACAATGAGCAGTTCTTC. Translated: CASSLGEGAHNEQFF.

This clone was observed a single time. CDR3 residues: CASSSGQGGGTDTQYF. In DNA form, the CDR3 reads TGTGCCAGCAGCTCAGGACAGGGGGGCGGCACAGATACGCAGTATTTT. This chain links TRBV6-6 with TRBJ2-3; 10 nucleotides line up with TRBD1. V shed 6 bases and J 1 base; nucleotides not matched to a gene: 7. Germline V lookup: CDR1 MNHNY, CDR2 SVGAGI (reference sequence). This CDR3 comprises 16 residues.

The chain couples TRBV5-8 to TRBJ1-2, with 8 bases identical to TRBD1. Germline V gives CDR1 SGHTS, CDR2 YDEGEE. CDR3 length equals 15 residues. V lost 4 bases and J lost 3; bases outside the gene matches: 8. CDR3 protein: CASSPELGQDYGYTF. The CDR3, as DNA: TGTGCCAGCAGCCCCGAGTTGGGACAGGACTATGGCTACACCTTC.

In its sample, this clone was seen once. J is TRBJ2-7 and V is TRBV7-3, with unresolved D. This CDR3 has 15 amino acids. Germline CDR1 and CDR2: SGHTA and FQGTGA. The V end lost 2 bases, the J end lost 0 bases, and 11 bases lay between the germline ends. The CDR3: CASSLAAGYSYEQYF. CDR3 bases: TGTGCCAGCAGCTTAGCGGCCGGCTACTCCTACGAGCAGTACTTC.

The genes are TRBV5-1 and TRBJ2-7; TRBD1 might be the D (6 bases). Per germline, CDR1 SGHRS and CDR2 YFSETQ. V lost 3 bases, J lost 5 bases, and 15 bases lay in between. This CDR3 region has 14 residues. The CDR3 DNA reads TGCGCCAGCAGCTCAGGGACACCCTGGGACGAGCAGTACTTC. Its translation is CASSSGTPWDEQYF.

The rearrangement links TRBV28 to TRBJ1-1; maybe TRBD1 (6 bases). Per germline, CDR1 MDHEN and CDR2 SYDVKM. The V end was cut by 5 bases, the J end by 1 base, with 32 bases between. The CDR3 extends over 21 amino acids. The CDR3 DNA reads as TGTGCCAGCAGTCTCGGATATCAAAGCTGGACAGTGCCGTGGCGGAACACTGAAGCTTTCTTT. Its protein is CASSLGYQSWTVPWRNTEAFF. Full variable domain (rest looked up from reference TRBV28 and TRBJ1-1): DVKVTQSSRYLVKRTGEKVFLECVQDMDHENMFWYRQDPGLGLRLIYFSYDVKMKEKGDIPEGYSVSREKKERFSLILESASTNQTSMYLCASSLGYQSWTVPWRNTEAFFGQGTRLTVV.

The chain couples TRBV28 to TRBJ2-1, with TRBD2 identical over 9 bases. The J segment lost 3 bases and the V segment lost 5 bases, leaving 5 bases of the junction unmatched. The CDR3 is 15 amino acids. Per the germline V gene, CDR1 is MDHEN and CDR2 is SYDVKM. CDR3 region: CASSLSGSIYNEQFF. Written as DNA, the CDR3 is TGTGCCAGCAGTCTTAGCGGGAGCATCTACAATGAGCAGTTCTTC.

V is TRBV6-1 and J is TRBJ2-7; the D is unclear. Germline V gives CDR1 MNHNS, CDR2 SASEGT. The CDR3 runs to 11 residues. With 10 bases removed from V and 5 bases from J, the gap between germline ends came to 12 bases. The CDR3 DNA reads TGTGCCACCTCTATCCGCGACGAGCAGTACTTC. Its translation: CATSIRDEQYF.

The CDR3 here is CASGQGEAFF. The CDR3 nucleotides read TGTGCCAGCGGACAAGGCGAAGCTTTCTTT. The rearrangement uses TRBV28 and TRBJ1-1; possibly TRBD1 for D (5 bases). V lost 8 bases and J lost 8, with 9 bases in between. Germline-derived CDR1 and CDR2 are MDHEN and SYDVKM. The CDR3 contains 10 residues.

This clone was observed a few times. V is TRBV5-1 and J is TRBJ2-5; 14 nucleotides line up with TRBD2. The germline V gene has CDR1 SGHRS and CDR2 YFSETQ. The junction had 4 bases not matched to a gene; V was cut back by 4 bases and J by 5 bases. The CDR3 sequence is 15 residues long. The CDR3 is CASSKGLAGEETQYF. DNA for the CDR3: TGCGCCAGCAGCAAGGGACTAGCGGGAGAGGAGACCCAGTACTTC.

Of note for this clone: Only one base separates this from a far larger clonotype, so it likely reflects a read error. The chain links TRBV5-1 to TRBJ2-5; D unresolved. This CDR3 contains 11 residues. Trimming took 4 bases from V and 3 from J, leaving 4 bases between them. Germline V gene lookup returns CDR1 SGHRS and CDR2 YFSETQ. CDR3 loop: CASSMEETQYF. In DNA form, the CDR3 reads TGCGCCAGCAGCATGGAAGAGACCCAGTACTTC.

About this clone: Other nucleotide sequences in the sample specify the same CDR3. The rearrangement links TRBV5-1 to TRBJ2-1; TRBD1 matches at 8 bases. This CDR3 is built from 15 residues. Germline-derived CDR1 and CDR2 are SGHRS and YFSETQ. Trimming at V came to 4 bases and at J to 2 bases, leaving 5 bases not matched to a gene. CDR3 amino acids: CASSPGQGAYNEQFF. As DNA, the CDR3 is TGCGCCAGCAGCCCCGGACAGGGTGCCTACAATGAGCAGTTCTTC.